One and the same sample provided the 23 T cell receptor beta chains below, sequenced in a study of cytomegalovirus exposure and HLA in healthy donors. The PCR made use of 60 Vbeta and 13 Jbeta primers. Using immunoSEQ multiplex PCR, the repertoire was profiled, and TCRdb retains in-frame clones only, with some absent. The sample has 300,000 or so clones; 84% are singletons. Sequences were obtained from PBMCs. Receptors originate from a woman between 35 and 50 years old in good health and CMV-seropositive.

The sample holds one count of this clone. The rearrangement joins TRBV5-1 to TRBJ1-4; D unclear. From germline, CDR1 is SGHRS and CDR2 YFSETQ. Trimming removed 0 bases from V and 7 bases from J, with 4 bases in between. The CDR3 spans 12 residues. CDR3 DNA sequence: TGCGCCAGCAGCTTGGATAGTGAAAAACTGTTTTTT. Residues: CASSLDSEKLFF.

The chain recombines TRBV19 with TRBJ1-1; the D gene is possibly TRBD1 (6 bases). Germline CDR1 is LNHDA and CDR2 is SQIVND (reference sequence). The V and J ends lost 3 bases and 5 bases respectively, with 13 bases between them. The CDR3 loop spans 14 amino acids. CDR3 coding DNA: TGTGCCAGTAGTATTATGGGAGGGGGAACTGAAGCTTTCTTT. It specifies CASSIMGGGTEAFF.

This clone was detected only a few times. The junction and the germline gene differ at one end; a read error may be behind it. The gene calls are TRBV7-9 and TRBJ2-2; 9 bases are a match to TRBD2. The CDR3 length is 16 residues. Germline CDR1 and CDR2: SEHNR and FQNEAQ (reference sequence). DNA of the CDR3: TGTTCCAGCAGCTTACCGGGACTAGCCAGCGCCGGGGAGCTGTTTTTT. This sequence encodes CSSSLPGLASAGELFF.

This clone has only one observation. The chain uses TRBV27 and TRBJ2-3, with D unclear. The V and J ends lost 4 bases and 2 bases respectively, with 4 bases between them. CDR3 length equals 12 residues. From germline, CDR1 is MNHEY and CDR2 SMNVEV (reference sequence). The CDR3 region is CASSSYTDTQYF. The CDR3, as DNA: TGTGCCAGCAGTTCTTACACAGATACGCAGTATTTT.

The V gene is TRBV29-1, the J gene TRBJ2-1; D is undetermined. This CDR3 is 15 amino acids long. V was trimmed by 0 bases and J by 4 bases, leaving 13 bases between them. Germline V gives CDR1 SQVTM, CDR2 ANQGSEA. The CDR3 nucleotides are TGCAGCGTTGAAGATCTGGGCAGATTATACAATGAGCAGTTCTTC. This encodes CSVEDLGRLYNEQFF.

The CDR3 DNA is TGTGCCAGCAGTACTATACAGGGAATTAATTCACCCCTCCACTTT. Its translation: CASSTIQGINSPLHF. This chain joins TRBV28 and TRBJ1-6, with D possibly matching TRBD1 (6 bases). The V and J ends lost 5 bases and 6 bases respectively, with 14 bases between them. CDR1 MDHEN and CDR2 SYDVKM come from the germline V gene. The CDR3 has 15 residues.

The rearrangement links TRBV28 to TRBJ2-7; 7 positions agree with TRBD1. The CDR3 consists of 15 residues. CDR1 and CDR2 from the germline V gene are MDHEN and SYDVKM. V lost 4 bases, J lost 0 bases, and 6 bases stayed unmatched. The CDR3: CASSSTGPHSYEQYF. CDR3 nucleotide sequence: TGTGCCAGCAGTTCGACAGGGCCCCACTCCTACGAGCAGTACTTC.

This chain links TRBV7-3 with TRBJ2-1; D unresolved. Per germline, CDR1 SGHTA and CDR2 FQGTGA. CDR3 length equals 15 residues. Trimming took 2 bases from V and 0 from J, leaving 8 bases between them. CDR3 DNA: TGTGCCAGCAGCTTAGCACTAAGCTCCTACAATGAGCAGTTCTTC. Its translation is CASSLALSSYNEQFF.

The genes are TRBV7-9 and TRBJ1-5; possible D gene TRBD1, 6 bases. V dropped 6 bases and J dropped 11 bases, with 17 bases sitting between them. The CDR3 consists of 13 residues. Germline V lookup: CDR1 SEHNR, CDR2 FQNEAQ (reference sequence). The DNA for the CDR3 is TGTGCCAGCAGTGAGGCCAGGGGTCCAGCCCAGCATTTT. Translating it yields CASSEARGPAQHF.

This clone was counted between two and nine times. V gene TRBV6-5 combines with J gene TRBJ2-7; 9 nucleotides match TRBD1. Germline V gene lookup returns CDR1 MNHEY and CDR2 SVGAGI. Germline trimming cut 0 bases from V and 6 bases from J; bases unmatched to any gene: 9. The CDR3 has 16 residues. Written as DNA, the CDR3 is TGTGCCAGCAGTTACTCGTCCGGGACAGGGATGGTCGAGCAGTACTTC. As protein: CASSYSSGTGMVEQYF.

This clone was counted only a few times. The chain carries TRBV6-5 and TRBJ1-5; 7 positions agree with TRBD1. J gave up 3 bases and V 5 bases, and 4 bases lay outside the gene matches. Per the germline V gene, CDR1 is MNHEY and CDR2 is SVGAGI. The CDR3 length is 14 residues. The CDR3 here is CASSRTGINQPQHF. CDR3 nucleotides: TGTGCCAGCAGTAGGACAGGAATCAATCAGCCCCAGCATTTT.

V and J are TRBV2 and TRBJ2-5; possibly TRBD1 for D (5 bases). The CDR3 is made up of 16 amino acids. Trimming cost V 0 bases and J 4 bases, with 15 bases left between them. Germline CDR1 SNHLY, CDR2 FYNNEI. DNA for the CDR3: TGTGCCAGCAGTGAAGCTCATACAGGAGTCCGAGAGACCCAGTACTTC. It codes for CASSEAHTGVRETQYF.

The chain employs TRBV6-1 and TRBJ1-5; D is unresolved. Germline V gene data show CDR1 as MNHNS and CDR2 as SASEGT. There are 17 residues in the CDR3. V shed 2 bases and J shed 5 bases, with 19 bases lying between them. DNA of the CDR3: TGTGCCAGCAGTGAATTCCCCGACGGGGTATCCTATCAGCCCCAGCATTTT. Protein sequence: CASSEFPDGVSYQPQHF.

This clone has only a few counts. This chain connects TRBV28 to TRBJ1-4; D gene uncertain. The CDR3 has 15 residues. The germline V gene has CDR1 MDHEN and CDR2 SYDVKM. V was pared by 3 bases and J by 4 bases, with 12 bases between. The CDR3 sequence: CASSFAVGGNEKLFF. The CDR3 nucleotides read TGTGCCAGCAGTTTTGCCGTGGGAGGTAATGAAAAACTGTTTTTT.

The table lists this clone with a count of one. CDR3 coding DNA: TGTGCCAGCAGCCGCAACCGGGACAGCACTAGGATCGACACCTTC. Protein product: CASSRNRDSTRIDTF. The chain uses TRBV28 and TRBJ1-2; 7 bases fit TRBD1. V trimming: 6 bases; J trimming: 12 bases; junction bases outside the gene matches: 19. This CDR3 region has 15 residues. CDR1 and CDR2 (germline): MDHEN, SYDVKM.

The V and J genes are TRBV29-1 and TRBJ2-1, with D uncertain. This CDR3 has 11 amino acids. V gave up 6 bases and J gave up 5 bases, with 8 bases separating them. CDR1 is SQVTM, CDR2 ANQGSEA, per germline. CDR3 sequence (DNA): TGCAGCGTGACAAGGAACAATGAGCAGTTCTTC. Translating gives CSVTRNNEQFF.

CDR3 DNA sequence: TGTGCCAGCAGCCTCCGGACAGAGCAAGAGACCCAGTACTTC. Amino acid sequence: CASSLRTEQETQYF. The chain is built from TRBV7-2 and TRBJ2-5, with D possibly TRBD1 on 6 matching bases. V was trimmed by 5 bases and J by 2 bases, leaving 12 bases between them. The germline V gene encodes CDR1 SGHTA and CDR2 FQGNSA. The CDR3 spans 14 residues.

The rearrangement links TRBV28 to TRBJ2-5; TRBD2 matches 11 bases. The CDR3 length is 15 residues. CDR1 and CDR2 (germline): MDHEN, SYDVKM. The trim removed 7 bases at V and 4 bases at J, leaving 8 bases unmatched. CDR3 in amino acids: CASTNSGRALETQYF. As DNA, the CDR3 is TGTGCCAGCACCAATAGCGGGAGGGCCCTAGAGACCCAGTACTTC.

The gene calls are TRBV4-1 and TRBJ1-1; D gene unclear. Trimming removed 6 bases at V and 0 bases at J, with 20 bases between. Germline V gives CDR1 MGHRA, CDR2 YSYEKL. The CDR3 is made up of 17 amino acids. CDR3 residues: CASSPPLRGRMNTEAFF. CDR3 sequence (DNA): TGCGCCAGCAGTCCCCCATTACGAGGGCGGATGAACACTGAAGCTTTCTTT.

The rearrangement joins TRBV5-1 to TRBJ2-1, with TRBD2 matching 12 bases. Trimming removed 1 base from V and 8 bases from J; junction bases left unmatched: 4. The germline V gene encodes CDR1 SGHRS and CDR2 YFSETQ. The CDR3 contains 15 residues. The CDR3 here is CASSLRLAGDYEQFF. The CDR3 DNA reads TGCGCCAGCAGCTTGCGACTAGCGGGAGACTATGAGCAGTTCTTC.

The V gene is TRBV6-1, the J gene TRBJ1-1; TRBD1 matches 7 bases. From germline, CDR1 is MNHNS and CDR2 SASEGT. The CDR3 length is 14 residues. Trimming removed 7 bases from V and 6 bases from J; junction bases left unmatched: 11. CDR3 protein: CASTPTRTGAEAFF. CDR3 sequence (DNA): TGTGCCAGCACCCCCACTCGGACAGGCGCTGAAGCTTTCTTT.

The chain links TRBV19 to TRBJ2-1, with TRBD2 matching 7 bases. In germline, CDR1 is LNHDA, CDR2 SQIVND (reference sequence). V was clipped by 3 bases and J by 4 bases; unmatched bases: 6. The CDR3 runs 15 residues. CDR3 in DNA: TGTGCCAGTAGTATCACCACGGGGGGTTACAATGAGCAGTTCTTC. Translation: CASSITTGGYNEQFF.

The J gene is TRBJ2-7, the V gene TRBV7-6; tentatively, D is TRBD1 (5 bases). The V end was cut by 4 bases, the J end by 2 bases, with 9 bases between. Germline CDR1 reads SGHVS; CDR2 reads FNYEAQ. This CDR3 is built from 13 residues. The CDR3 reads CASSWGDPYEQYF. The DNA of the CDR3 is TGTGCCAGCAGCTGGGGCGACCCCTACGAGCAGTACTTC.